This T cell receptor (beta chain) was sequenced in a study of regulatory T cells in long-lasting Graves disease listed by TCRdb under 2021. For the study in its entirety: To count as having persistent Graves' disease, a patient had to have received antithyroid drug treatment for over 5 years with TSH receptor autoantibodies remaining persistently positive. In the clinical cohort, patients with persistent Graves' disease had used antithyroid drugs for an average of around ten years. This study used TCR sequencing and RNA sequencing of peripheral blood to compare persistent Graves' disease patients against newly diagnosed Graves' disease patients. A total of roughly 35 samples were covered by TCR sequencing, comprising 13 persistent and approximately 20 newly diagnosed Graves' disease patients. The study was conducted in China and was registered as a clinical trial. The paper's findings and limits, for the study overall: The small sample size was acknowledged by the authors as a limitation that may reduce accuracy. Only the TCR beta chain was sequenced and analyzed. Because the primary lesion, thyroid tissue, could not be accessed, the study looked at peripheral blood alone. A larger number of public clonotypes was shared among persistent patients (about 2,700) than among newly diagnosed patients (roughly 970). Lower TCR Shannon entropy and fewer highly expanded clones were observed in persistent Graves' disease patients than in newly diagnosed patients, which suggested clonal expansion.

This clonotype has at least ten counts. The target of this receptor is not known. No base-level quality is on record; no much larger clone is a single base apart. Receptor amplification or capture employed multiplex PCR. Sequencing used an Illumina HiSeq 4000. iRepertoire HTBI primers and Arm-PCR amplification of CDR3 regions were used to construct TCR beta libraries. Before sequencing, the PCR products underwent gel purification. In the paper's pipeline: Gene usage analysis of CDR3 amino acid clonotypes used the roughly 62 TRBV and around 14 TRBJ segments found across samples. COPE and FqMerger were used to merge filtered high-quality paired reads into contigs. BLAST was used to align contigs to IMGT TRBV, TRBD and TRBJ reference genes, with CDR3 defined following IMGT. Any clonotype with a frequency above 0.1% was counted as a highly expanded clone. Shannon entropy was used to measure repertoire diversity, and the Gini coefficient was used to measure V-J evenness. A clonotype found in more than one individual was treated as public. In-frame beta chains were kept once TCRdb had trimmed the public reads at Q25 with fastp and called clones with MiXCR. Rows are unified per CDR3 protein, each entry keeping the most common DNA and genes. TCRdb's processing, not the study's, gives the V and J calls here. Across this sample there are roughly 400,000 distinct CDR3 sequences, with under 25% seen only once. The ten most abundant clones make up more than 13% of the sample.

This specimen's time point label, interpreted: persistent/refractory GD, antithyroid drugs over 5 years with positive TRAb. For both TCR sequencing and RNA sequencing, RNA was extracted from PBMCs using TRIzol. The diagnosis of Graves' disease followed American Thyroid Association guidelines. Patients were recruited from an endocrinology department in Xi'an, China. Each patient gave about 10 milliliters of peripheral blood, collected in an EDTA anticoagulant tube. Ficoll Paque Plus density gradient separation was used to isolate PBMCs, and no further T cell sorting was performed. An Agilent 2100 Bioanalyzer and agarose gel were used to assess RNA quality, and a NanoDrop 2000 was used to measure RNA concentration. The receptor's source is a female donor with Graves disease. Sequencing was performed on peripheral blood mononuclear cells (PBMCs), taken when the disease was refractory, from a patient treated with antithyroid drugs.

The DNA sequence is as follows: TGTGCCAGCAGAGGGACTAGCGGGAGTGGGTACGAGCAGTACTTC. This gives the protein CASRGTSGSGYEQYF. This chain is built from TRBV12-3 or TRBV12-4 and TRBJ2-7, with 14 bases in between that match TRBD2. Spanning cysteine to phenylalanine, the CDR3 consists of 15 amino acids. The only DNA kept is the CDR3, 45 bases in frame from the first base. The junction shows trimming of 6 bases on V and 4 bases on J, and the gene matches do not reach 5 bases of it.